There are a few counts of the clone carrying this T cell receptor (beta chain). Its matching antigen is unknown. These data originate in a study of blood T cells in healthy people across ages. Whole-study results and caveats: It was the long-lived donors that had more naive CD4+ cells and higher diversity than aged donors.

This CDR3 region has 12 residues. The germline V gene has CDR1 MGHRA and CDR2 YSYEKL. It was with a sample-barcoded 5' primer and a J-beta primer mix that a second PCR of roughly 7 to 12 cycles was run. A single record per CDR3 protein comes from TCRdb applying MiXCR to the 5' RACE reads. This table has over a million distinct CDR3 sequences, around 43% appearing once. Sequencing was carried out using blood. The V and J genes are TRBV4-1 and TRBJ2-5; no firm D call. The last part of the DNA fits TRBJ2-7 better; the J call may be wrong. The source is a woman in her fifties or sixties in good health. The CDR3 loop is CASSQVLGEQYF. Here the CDR3 DNA reads TGCGCCAGCAGCCAAGTGCTGGGCGAGCAGTACTTC.